The clone carrying this T cell receptor beta chain was counted at least ten times. TCRdb reprocessed the reads via MiXCR and lists one record per CDR3 protein. The sample includes about 310,000 distinct CDR3 sequences, roughly a tenth of them seen just once. This sample is drawn from a study of T cell repertoires in cytomegalovirus infection. Study summary: Shared public TCR beta signatures pointed to both CMV infection and a matching HLA type.

Germline CDR1 DFQATT, CDR2 SNEGSKA (reference sequence). The V gene lost 1 base and the J gene lost 8 bases, with 17 bases spanning the gap. The CDR3 consists of 15 residues. The sequence was obtained from a human donor in good health (CMV status not recorded). Some clones in this sample may be carry-over from other donors' samples. Input material: PBMCs. The gene calls are TRBV20-1 and TRBJ1-4; D is uncertain. As DNA, the CDR3 is TGCAGTGCTAGAGTTGACGGCGGAATACGGGAAAAACTGTTTTTT. This gives the protein CSARVDGGIREKLFF.